These 12 T cell receptor beta chains were sequenced from one sample in a study of blood T cell repertoires in COVID-19. Clones were read by immunoSEQ multiplex PCR, and TCRdb kept only the in-frame ones, dropping some. There are about 70,000 clones in the sample; roughly 79% occur only once, and approximately 22% lies in the top ten. Sequencing was performed on peripheral blood. Every receptor here comes from a woman in her 70s with acute or convalescent COVID-19.

The CDR3 spells CATREIYEAFF. The CDR3 DNA reads TGTGCCACCCGGGAGATATATGAAGCTTTCTTT. V gene TRBV27 combines with J gene TRBJ1-1; no reliable D call. Trimming pared 10 bases from V and 7 bases from J, leaving 13 bases between. The CDR3 has 11 amino acids. The germline V gene encodes CDR1 MNHEY and CDR2 SMNVEV (reference sequence).

The genes are TRBV30 and TRBJ1-1; D is uncertain. The length of the CDR3 is 14 residues. CDR1 GTSNPN and CDR2 SVGIG come from the germline V gene (reference sequence). V lost 2 bases to trimming and J lost 1 base, with 11 bases between them. In DNA, the CDR3 is TGTGCCTGGAGTAGGTCCCGGGGGAACACTGAAGCTTTCTTT. It specifies CAWSRSRGNTEAFF.

This sequence joins TRBV28 and TRBJ2-1, with 8 bases matching TRBD2. Germline loops: CDR1 MDHEN, CDR2 SYDVKM. V was clipped by 5 bases and J by 3 bases; unmatched bases: 6. There are 15 residues in the CDR3. The CDR3 nucleotides read TGTGCCAGCAGTCCCGGGGGGGGGCTCTACAATGAGCAGTTCTTC. Translated: CASSPGGGLYNEQFF.

The V and J genes are TRBV6-5 and TRBJ2-5; TRBD1 agrees at 8 bases. With V trimmed by 5 bases and J by 5 bases, 7 bases remained unmatched. CDR3 length: 14 amino acids. Germline values: CDR1 MNHEY, CDR2 SVGAGI. CDR3 DNA: TGTGCCAGCAGTCTTCAGGGGGCTCACGAGACCCAGTACTTC. Protein: CASSLQGAHETQYF.

The V gene is TRBV7-8, the J gene TRBJ1-6, with no clear D. This CDR3 spans 14 amino acids. Germline CDR1 SGHVS, CDR2 FQNEAQ. With 1 base removed from V and 8 bases from J, the gap between germline ends came to 9 bases. The CDR3 loop is CASSLVPGYSPLHF. The CDR3 DNA reads TGTGCCAGCAGCTTAGTCCCCGGTTATTCACCCCTCCACTTT.

The chain recombines TRBV4-2 with TRBJ1-5, with D unresolved. Trimming removed 0 bases from V and 6 bases from J, with 9 bases in between. The CDR3 runs 14 residues. CDR1 is LGHNA and CDR2 is YNFKEQ in the germline V gene. CDR3 residues: CASSQDEGAQPQHF. CDR3 in DNA: TGTGCCAGCAGCCAAGATGAGGGAGCTCAGCCCCAGCATTTT.

The CDR3 is CASSQAAIGAAYGYTF. For the CDR3, the DNA is TGTGCCAGCAGCCAAGCGGCTATAGGGGCCGCCTATGGCTACACCTTC. The chain combines TRBV3-1 (or the pseudogene TRBV3-2) with TRBJ1-2, with a possible D match to TRBD1 (5 bases). In germline, CDR1 is LGHDT, CDR2 YNNKEL (reference sequence). The CDR3 totals 16 residues. With 1 base removed from V and 4 bases from J, the gap between germline ends came to 16 bases.

This sequence joins TRBV28 and TRBJ2-7, with D possibly matching TRBD1 (5 bases). The CDR3 contains 15 residues. CDR1 and CDR2 (germline): MDHEN, SYDVKM. Trimming removed 8 bases at V and 0 bases at J, with 17 bases between. Here the CDR3 DNA reads TGTGCCAGCCGCACTGCAGGGTCTTCCTCCTACGAGCAGTACTTC. Protein sequence: CASRTAGSSSYEQYF.

V is TRBV12-5 and J is TRBJ1-1; 9 bases align to TRBD1. Germline V gene sequence: CDR1 LGHNT, CDR2 FRNRAP. The junction had 9 bases not matched to a gene; V was cut back by 0 bases and J by 7 bases. The CDR3 is made up of 16 amino acids. In nucleotides, the CDR3 is TGTGCTAGTGGTTTGGTATTGGGGGGACAGGGCCGTGAAGCTTTCTTT. It translates to CASGLVLGGQGREAFF.

The rearrangement links TRBV28 to TRBJ1-2; maybe TRBD1 (6 bases). The V end lost 8 bases, the J end lost 1 base, and 17 bases lay between the germline ends. There are 15 residues in the CDR3. The germline CDR1 and CDR2 sequences are MDHEN and SYDVKM. CDR3 in amino acids: CASRSTGSNNYGYTF. In nucleotides, the CDR3 is TGTGCCAGCCGTTCCACAGGGAGTAATAACTATGGCTACACCTTC.

CDR3 protein: CASSSGLAGVGRYNEQFF. The CDR3 nucleotides read TGTGCCAGCAGTTCCGGACTAGCGGGAGTGGGGCGATACAATGAGCAGTTCTTC. The chain couples TRBV27 to TRBJ2-1; TRBD2 aligns across 13 bases. Germline-derived CDR1 and CDR2 are MNHEY and SMNVEV (reference sequence). CDR3 length: 18 residues. Trimming removed 4 bases from V and 4 bases from J; junction bases left unmatched: 10.

The chain links TRBV2 to TRBJ1-6; perhaps TRBD1 as D (6 bases). V gave up 10 bases and J gave up 1 base, with 14 bases separating them. Germline V CDR1 and CDR2: SNHLY, FYNNEI. CDR3 length: 15 residues. The CDR3 is CATRSQGSYNSPLHF. The CDR3 nucleotides read TGTGCCACTCGCTCTCAGGGGTCCTATAATTCACCCCTCCACTTT.